The 10 T cell receptor beta chains below all came from one sample that was sequenced in a study of T cells after yellow fever vaccination. TCRdb processed the 5' RACE reads anew with MiXCR; each CDR3 protein has one entry. The sample yields some 300,000 distinct CDR3 sequences, about 10% seen once. The sample here was CD4+ T cells sorted from PBMCs, taken 5 days after the yellow fever booster vaccination. The source is a man aged 18 to 29 who received the YFV17D yellow fever vaccine.

This clonotype has just a few counts. The chain carries TRBV7-2 and TRBJ2-5; perhaps TRBD1 as D (5 bases). Germline V gene data show CDR1 as SGHTA and CDR2 as FQGNSA. V was cut by 5 bases and J by 5 bases, with 12 bases left in between. This CDR3 has 13 amino acids. CDR3 sequence reads: CASSQNRPETQYF. The CDR3 bases are TGTGCCAGCAGCCAGAACAGGCCTGAGACCCAGTACTTC.

This clonotype has only a few counts. The V call is TRBV7-2, the J call TRBJ1-4, with TRBD1 as a possible D gene (6 bases). CDR3 length: 16 residues. The germline gives CDR1 SGHTA, CDR2 FQGNSA. V lost 5 bases, J lost 8 bases, and 21 bases lay in between. The CDR3 here is CASSLFPGGQGEKLFF. The DNA of the CDR3 is TGTGCCAGCAGCCTATTCCCCGGGGGGCAAGGCGAAAAACTGTTTTTT. Complete variable domain (other parts from reference TRBV7-2 and TRBJ1-4): GAGVSQSPSNKVTEKGKDVELRCDPISGHTALYWYRQSLGQGLEFLIYFQGNSAPDKSGLPSDRFSAERTGGSVSTLTIQRTQQEDSAVYLCASSLFPGGQGEKLFFGSGTQLSVL.

This clonotype was found a few times. The chain couples TRBV4-3 to TRBJ2-5, with D maybe TRBD2 (5 bases). The V end lost 4 bases, the J end lost 5 bases, and 17 bases lay between the germline ends. Germline assignment: CDR1 LGHNA and CDR2 YSLEER. This CDR3 contains 15 residues. Written as DNA, the CDR3 is TGCGCCAGCAGCCGTGCCCTTAAGTGGGAGGAGACCCAGTACTTC. This translates into CASSRALKWEETQYF.

Only a few counts were recorded for this clonotype. The rearrangement joins TRBV7-2 to TRBJ2-4; no reliable D call. Between the trimmed V and J ends, which lost 1 base and 8 bases, there was a span of 9 bases. Looked up from germline, CDR1 is SGHTA and CDR2 is FQGNSA. The CDR3 is 13 residues long. CDR3 DNA: TGTGCCAGCAGCTTAGGCGGTTTTGACATTCAGTACTTC. Encoded protein: CASSLGGFDIQYF.

This clonotype appeared a few times. The V call is TRBV6-2 or TRBV6-3, the J call TRBJ2-7; weak D call: TRBD1 (6 bases). V was trimmed by 7 bases and J by 6 bases, leaving 19 bases between them. The V gene's germline CDR1 is MNHEY and CDR2 SVGEGT. The CDR3 sequence is 14 residues long. The CDR3 spells CASKENRDGGEQYV. CDR3 bases: TGTGCCAGCAAAGAGAACAGGGACGGTGGCGAGCAGTACGTC.

The chain employs TRBV20-1 and TRBJ2-7, with a tentative D call TRBD2 (6 bases). The germline gives CDR1 DFQATT, CDR2 SNEGSKA (reference sequence). The CDR3 sequence is 16 residues long. V gave up 0 bases and J gave up 7 bases, with 22 bases separating them. The CDR3 reads CSARDGQAGPLGEQYF. The CDR3, as DNA: TGCAGTGCTAGAGATGGCCAAGCGGGTCCGCTGGGGGAGCAGTACTTC.

The rearrangement joins TRBV9 to TRBJ2-3, with TRBD2 matching 7 bases. V trimming: 4 bases; J trimming: 2 bases; junction bases outside the gene matches: 10. This CDR3 contains 16 residues. Germline V gives CDR1 SGDLS, CDR2 YYNGEE. The CDR3 bases are TGTGCCAGCAGCCCCCGGGGAGGGGCCAACACAGATACGCAGTATTTT. The encoded protein is CASSPRGGANTDTQYF.

This clonotype was detected a few times. The J gene is TRBJ1-2, the V gene TRBV7-2, with 9 bases identical to TRBD1. From germline, CDR1 is SGHTA and CDR2 FQGNSA. The CDR3 has 14 amino acids. V shed 4 bases, J shed 8 bases, and the junction held 8 bases outside the gene matches. The chain's CDR3 is CASSSPGQGDGYTF. The CDR3 DNA reads as TGTGCCAGCAGCTCTCCGGGACAGGGTGACGGCTACACCTTC.

The chain combines TRBV28 with TRBJ1-5; D not certain. Germline V CDR1 and CDR2: MDHEN, SYDVKM. V lost 4 bases, J lost 9 bases, and 10 bases lay in between. This CDR3 has 12 residues. CDR3 nucleotide sequence: TGTGCCAGCAGTTCCCGCACGCCGCCCCAGCATTTT. It encodes CASSSRTPPQHF.

CDR3 loop: CSALEETQYF. The CDR3 DNA sequence: TGCAGCGCCCTAGAAGAGACCCAGTACTTC. The rearrangement uses TRBV29-1 and TRBJ2-5, with D unclear. The length of the CDR3 is 10 residues. V lost 7 bases and J 3 bases, leaving 6 bases between the germline ends. The germline gives CDR1 SQVTM, CDR2 ANQGSEA.